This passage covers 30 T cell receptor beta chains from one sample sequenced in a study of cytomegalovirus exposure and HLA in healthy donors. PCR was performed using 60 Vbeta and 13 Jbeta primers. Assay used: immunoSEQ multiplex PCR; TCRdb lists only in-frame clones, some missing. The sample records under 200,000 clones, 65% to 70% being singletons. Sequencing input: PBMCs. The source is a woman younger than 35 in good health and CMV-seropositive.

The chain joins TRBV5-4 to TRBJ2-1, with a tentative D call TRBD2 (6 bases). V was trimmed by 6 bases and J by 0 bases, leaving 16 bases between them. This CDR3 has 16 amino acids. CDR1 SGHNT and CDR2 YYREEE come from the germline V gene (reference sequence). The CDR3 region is CASTPRGGISYNEQFF. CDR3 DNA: TGTGCCAGCACTCCAAGGGGCGGGATCTCCTACAATGAGCAGTTCTTC.

CDR3 amino acids: CASSIWTGGNQPQHF. CDR3 nucleotides: TGTGCCAGTAGTATCTGGACAGGGGGAAATCAGCCCCAGCATTTT. V gene TRBV19 combines with J gene TRBJ1-5; TRBD1 matches at 10 bases. This CDR3 region has 15 residues. The germline V gene encodes CDR1 LNHDA and CDR2 SQIVND (reference sequence). Losses at the gene ends were 3 bases for V and 4 bases for J; bases not matched to a gene: 3.

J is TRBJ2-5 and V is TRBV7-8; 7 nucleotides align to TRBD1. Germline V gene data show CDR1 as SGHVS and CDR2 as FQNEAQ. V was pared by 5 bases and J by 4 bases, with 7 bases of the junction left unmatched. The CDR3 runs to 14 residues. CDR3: CASSHLTGTETQYF. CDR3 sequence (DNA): TGTGCCAGCAGCCACCTGACAGGGACAGAGACCCAGTACTTC.

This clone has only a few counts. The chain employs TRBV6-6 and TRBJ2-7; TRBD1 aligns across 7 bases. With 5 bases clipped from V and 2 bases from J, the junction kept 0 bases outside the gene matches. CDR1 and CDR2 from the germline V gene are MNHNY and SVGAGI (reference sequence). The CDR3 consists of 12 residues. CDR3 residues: CASSTGAYEQYF. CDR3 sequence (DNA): TGTGCCAGCAGTACAGGGGCCTACGAGCAGTACTTC.

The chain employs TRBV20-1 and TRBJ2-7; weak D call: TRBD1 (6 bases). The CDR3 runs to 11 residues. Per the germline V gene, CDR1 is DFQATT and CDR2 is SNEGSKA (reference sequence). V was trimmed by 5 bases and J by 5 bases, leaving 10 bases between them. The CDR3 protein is CSAAQGNEQYF. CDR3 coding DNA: TGCAGTGCTGCCCAGGGGAACGAGCAGTACTTC.

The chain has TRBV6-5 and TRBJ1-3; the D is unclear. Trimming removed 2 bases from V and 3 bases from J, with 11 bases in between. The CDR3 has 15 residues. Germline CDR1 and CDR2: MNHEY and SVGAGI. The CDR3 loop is CASSYLRGRGNTIYF. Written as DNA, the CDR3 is TGTGCCAGCAGTTACCTACGGGGTCGTGGAAACACCATATATTTT.

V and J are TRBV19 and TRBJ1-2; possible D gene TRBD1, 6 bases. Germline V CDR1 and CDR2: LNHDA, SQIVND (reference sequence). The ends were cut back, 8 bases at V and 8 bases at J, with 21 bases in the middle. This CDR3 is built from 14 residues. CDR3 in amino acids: CASGRDTNPAGYTF. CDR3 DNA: TGTGCCAGTGGAAGGGACACAAACCCGGCGGGCTACACCTTC.

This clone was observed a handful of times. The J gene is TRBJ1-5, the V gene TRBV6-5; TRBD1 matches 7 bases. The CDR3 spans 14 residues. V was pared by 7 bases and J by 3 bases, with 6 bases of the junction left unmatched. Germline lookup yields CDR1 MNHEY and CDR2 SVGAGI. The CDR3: CASKPDRDNQPQHF. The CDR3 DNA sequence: TGTGCCAGCAAGCCCGACAGGGACAATCAGCCCCAGCATTTT.

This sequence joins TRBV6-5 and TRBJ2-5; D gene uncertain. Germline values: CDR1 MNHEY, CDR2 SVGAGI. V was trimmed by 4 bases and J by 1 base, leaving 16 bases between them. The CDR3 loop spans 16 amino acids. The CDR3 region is CASSLWHPKFQETQYF. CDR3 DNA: TGTGCCAGCAGTTTATGGCACCCGAAATTCCAAGAGACCCAGTACTTC.

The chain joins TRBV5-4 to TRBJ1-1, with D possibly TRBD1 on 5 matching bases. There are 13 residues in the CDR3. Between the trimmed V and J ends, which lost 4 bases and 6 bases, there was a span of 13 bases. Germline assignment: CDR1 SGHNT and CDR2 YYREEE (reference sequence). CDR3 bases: TGTGCCAGCAGCGCGAACAGGTACCCTGAAGCTTTCTTT. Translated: CASSANRYPEAFF.

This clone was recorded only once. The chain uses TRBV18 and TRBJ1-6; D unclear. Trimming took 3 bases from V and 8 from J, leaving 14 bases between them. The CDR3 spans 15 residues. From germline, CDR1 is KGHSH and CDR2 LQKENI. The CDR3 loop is CASSPPGNTYSPLHF. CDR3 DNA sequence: TGTGCCAGCTCACCCCCGGGAAATACTTATTCACCCCTCCACTTT.

The CDR3 DNA reads as TGTGCCTGGAGTCGACAGGCCTACGAGCAGTACTTC. Protein sequence: CAWSRQAYEQYF. The chain is built from TRBV30 and TRBJ2-5, with a weak D call TRBD1 (6 bases). Near its end, the DNA agrees better with TRBJ2-7, so the J call may be wrong. This CDR3 region has 12 residues. Germline CDR1 reads GTSNPN; CDR2 reads SVGIG (reference sequence).

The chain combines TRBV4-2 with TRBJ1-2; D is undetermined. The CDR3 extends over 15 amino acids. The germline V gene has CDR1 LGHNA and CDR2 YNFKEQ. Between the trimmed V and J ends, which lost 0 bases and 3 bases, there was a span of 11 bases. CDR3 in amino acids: CASSQEAAAHYGYTF. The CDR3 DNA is TGTGCCAGCAGCCAAGAGGCGGCAGCCCACTATGGCTACACCTTC.

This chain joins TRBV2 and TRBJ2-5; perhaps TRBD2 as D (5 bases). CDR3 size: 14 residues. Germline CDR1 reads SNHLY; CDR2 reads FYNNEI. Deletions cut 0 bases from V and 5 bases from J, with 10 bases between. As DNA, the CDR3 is TGTGCCAGCAGTGAAGCGAACTGGAGGGAGACCCAGTACTTC. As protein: CASSEANWRETQYF. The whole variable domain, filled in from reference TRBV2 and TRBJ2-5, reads EPEVTQTPSHQVTQMGQEVILRCVPISNHLYFYWYRQILGQKVEFLVSFYNNEISEKSEIFDDQFSVERPDGSNFTLKIRSTKLEDSAMYFCASSEANWRETQYFGPGTRLLVL.

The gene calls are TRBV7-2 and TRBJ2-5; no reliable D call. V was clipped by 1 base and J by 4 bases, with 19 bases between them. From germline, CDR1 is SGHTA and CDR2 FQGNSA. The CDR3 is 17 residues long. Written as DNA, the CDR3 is TGTGCCAGCAGCTTAGTAAGCCCTTTTCTTAGTTTAGAGACCCAGTACTTC. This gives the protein CASSLVSPFLSLETQYF.

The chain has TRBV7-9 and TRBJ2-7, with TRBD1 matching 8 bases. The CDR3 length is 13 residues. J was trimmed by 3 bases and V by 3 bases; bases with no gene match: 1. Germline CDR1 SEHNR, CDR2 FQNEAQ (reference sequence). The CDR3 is CASSLGTGYEQYF. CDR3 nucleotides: TGTGCCAGCAGCTTGGGGACAGGCTACGAGCAGTACTTC.

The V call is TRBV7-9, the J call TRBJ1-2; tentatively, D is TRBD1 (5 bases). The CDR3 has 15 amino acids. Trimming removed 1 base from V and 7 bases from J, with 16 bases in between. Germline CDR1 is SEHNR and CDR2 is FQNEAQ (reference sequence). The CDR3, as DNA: TGTGCCAGCAGCTTAGGTAGGGGAGGAGTTGGTGGCTACACCTTC. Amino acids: CASSLGRGGVGGYTF. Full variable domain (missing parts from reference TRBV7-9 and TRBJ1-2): DTGVSQNPRHKITKRGQNVTFRCDPISEHNRLYWYRQTLGQGPEFLTYFQNEAQLEKSRLLSDRFSAERPKGSFSTLEIQRTEQGDSAMYLCASSLGRGGVGGYTFGSGTRLTVV.

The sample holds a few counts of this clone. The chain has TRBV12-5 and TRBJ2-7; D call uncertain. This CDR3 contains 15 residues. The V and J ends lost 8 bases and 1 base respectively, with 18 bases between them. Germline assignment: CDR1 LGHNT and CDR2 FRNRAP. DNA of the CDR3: TGTGCTAGTTCCACTGGTCTCGTACCTTCCTACGAGCAGTACTTC. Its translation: CASSTGLVPSYEQYF.

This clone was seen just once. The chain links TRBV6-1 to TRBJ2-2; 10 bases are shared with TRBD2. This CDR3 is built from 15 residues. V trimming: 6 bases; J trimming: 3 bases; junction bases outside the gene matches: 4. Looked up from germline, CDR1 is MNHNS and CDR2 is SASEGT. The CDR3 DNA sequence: TGTGCCAGCAGGGATAGCGGGAGGTACACCGGGGAGCTGTTTTTT. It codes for CASRDSGRYTGELFF.

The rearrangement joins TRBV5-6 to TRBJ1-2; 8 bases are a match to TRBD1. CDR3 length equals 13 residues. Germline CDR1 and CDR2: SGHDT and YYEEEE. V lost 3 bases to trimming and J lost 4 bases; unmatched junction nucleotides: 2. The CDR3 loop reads CASSSGQGYGYTF. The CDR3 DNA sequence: TGTGCCAGCAGCTCCGGACAGGGCTATGGCTACACCTTC.

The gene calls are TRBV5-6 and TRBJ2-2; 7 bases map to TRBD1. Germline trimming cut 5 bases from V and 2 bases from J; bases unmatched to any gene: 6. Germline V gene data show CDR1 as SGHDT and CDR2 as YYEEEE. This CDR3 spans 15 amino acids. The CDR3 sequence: CASREPGGNTGELFF. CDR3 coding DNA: TGTGCCAGCAGAGAGCCAGGGGGTAACACCGGGGAGCTGTTTTTT.

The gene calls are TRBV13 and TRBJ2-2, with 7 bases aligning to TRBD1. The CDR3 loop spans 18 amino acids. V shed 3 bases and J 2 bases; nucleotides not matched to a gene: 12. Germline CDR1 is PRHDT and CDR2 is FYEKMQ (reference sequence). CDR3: CASSFLMRGRLNTGELFF. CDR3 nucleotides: TGTGCCAGCAGCTTCCTCATGAGGGGGCGATTAAACACCGGGGAGCTGTTTTTT.

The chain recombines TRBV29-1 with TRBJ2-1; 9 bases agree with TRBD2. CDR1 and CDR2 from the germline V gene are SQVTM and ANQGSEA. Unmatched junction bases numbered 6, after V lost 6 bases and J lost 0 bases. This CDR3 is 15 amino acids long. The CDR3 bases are TGCAGCGTCCCCGAGACTAGCGGCTCCTACAATGAGCAGTTCTTC. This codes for CSVPETSGSYNEQFF.

The CDR3: CASSWGGITDTQYF. The CDR3 region has the DNA TGTGCCAGCAGCTGGGGGGGGATCACAGATACGCAGTATTTT. This sequence joins TRBV5-4 and TRBJ2-3; 7 bases align to TRBD2. The V gene end was trimmed by 3 bases and the J gene end by 2 bases; junction bases not matched to a gene: 3. Germline assignment: CDR1 SGHNT and CDR2 YYREEE (reference sequence). The CDR3 runs to 14 residues.

The CDR3 loop is CASSFLRGAEFF. In DNA, the CDR3 is TGTGCCAGCAGCTTCCTCCGGGGGGCGGAGTTCTTC. The genes are TRBV7-2 and TRBJ2-1; perhaps TRBD2 as D (7 bases). Deletions cut 3 bases from V and 14 bases from J, with 14 bases between. Germline V gene sequence: CDR1 SGHTA, CDR2 FQGNSA. The CDR3 is made up of 12 amino acids.

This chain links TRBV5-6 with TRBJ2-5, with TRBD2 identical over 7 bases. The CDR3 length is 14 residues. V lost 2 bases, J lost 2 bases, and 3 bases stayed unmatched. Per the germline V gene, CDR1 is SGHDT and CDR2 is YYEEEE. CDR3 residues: CASSFWGGQETQYF. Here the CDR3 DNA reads TGTGCCAGCAGCTTCTGGGGGGGGCAAGAGACCCAGTACTTC.

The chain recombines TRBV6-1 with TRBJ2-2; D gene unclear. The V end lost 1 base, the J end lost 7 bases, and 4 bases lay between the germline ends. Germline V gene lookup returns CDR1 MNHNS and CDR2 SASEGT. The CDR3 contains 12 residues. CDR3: CASSEVGGELFF. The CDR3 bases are TGTGCCAGCAGTGAAGTCGGCGGGGAGCTGTTTTTT.

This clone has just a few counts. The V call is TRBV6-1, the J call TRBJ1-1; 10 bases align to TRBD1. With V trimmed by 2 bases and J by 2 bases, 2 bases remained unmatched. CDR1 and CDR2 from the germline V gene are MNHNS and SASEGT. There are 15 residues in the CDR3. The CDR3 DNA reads TGTGCCAGCAGTGAACGGACAGGGGGAAACACTGAAGCTTTCTTT. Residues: CASSERTGGNTEAFF.

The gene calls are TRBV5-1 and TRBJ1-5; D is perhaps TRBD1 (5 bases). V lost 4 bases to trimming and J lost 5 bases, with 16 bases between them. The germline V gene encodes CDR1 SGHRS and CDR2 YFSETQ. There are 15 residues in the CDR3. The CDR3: CASSRSGDKDQPQHF. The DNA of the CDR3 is TGCGCCAGCAGCCGTTCGGGGGATAAGGATCAGCCCCAGCATTTT.

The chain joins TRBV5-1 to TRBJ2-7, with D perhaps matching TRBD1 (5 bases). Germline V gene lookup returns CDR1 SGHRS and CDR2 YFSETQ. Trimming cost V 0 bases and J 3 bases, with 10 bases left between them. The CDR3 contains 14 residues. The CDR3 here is CASSLEQANYEQYF. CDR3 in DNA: TGCGCCAGCAGCTTGGAACAGGCTAACTACGAGCAGTACTTC. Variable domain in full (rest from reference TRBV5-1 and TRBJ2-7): KAGVTQTPRYLIKTRGQQVTLSCSPISGHRSVSWYQQTPGQGLQFLFEYFSETQRNKGNFPGRFSGRQFSNSRSEMNVSTLELGDSALYLCASSLEQANYEQYFGPGTRLTVT.